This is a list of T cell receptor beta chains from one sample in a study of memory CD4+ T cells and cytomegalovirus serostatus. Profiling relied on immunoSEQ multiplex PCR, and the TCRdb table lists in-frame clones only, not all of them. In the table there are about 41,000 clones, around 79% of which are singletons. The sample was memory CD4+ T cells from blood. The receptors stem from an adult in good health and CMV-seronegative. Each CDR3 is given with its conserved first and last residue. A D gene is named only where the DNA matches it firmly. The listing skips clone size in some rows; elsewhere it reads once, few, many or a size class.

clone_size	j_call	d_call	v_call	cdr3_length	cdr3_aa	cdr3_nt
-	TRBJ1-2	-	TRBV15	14	CATRSDTGLGGYTF	TGTGCCACCAGGAGTGATACAGGGCTCGGTGGCTACACCTTC
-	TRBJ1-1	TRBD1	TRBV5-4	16	CASSLIGDRGSGRAFF	TGTGCCAGCAGCCTGATAGGGGACAGGGGGTCCGGCCGGGCTTTCTTT
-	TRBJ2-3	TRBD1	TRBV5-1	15	CASSRDRGYTDTQYF	TGCGCCAGCAGCCGGGACAGGGGATACACAGATACGCAGTATTTT
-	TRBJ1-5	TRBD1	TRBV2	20	CASSARLPGQGGGSNQPQHF	TGTGCCAGCAGTGCCCGCCTTCCAGGACAGGGCGGAGGTAGCAATCAGCCCCAGCATTTT
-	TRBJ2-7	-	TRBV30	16	CAWSLSRPVPSYEQYF	TGTGCCTGGAGTTTGAGTCGTCCGGTCCCCTCTTACGAGCAGTACTTC
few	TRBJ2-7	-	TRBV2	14	CASSEALGGRGQYF	TGTGCCAGCAGTGAAGCGCTTGGGGGGCGCGGGCAGTACTTC
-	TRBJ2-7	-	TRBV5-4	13	CASSLQDSYEQYF	TGTGCCAGCAGCTTACAGGACTCCTACGAGCAGTACTTC
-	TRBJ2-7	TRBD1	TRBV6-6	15	CASSPGTGGLYEQYF	TGTGCCAGCAGCCCCGGGACAGGGGGCCTCTACGAGCAGTACTTC
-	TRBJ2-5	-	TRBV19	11	CASRQGETQYF	TGTGCCAGTAGGCAGGGGGAGACCCAGTACTTC
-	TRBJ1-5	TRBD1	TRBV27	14	CASSQQGAYQPQHF	TGTGCCAGCAGTCAACAGGGGGCATATCAGCCCCAGCATTTT
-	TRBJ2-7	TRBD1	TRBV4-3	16	CASSQDIGTGSYEQYF	TGCGCCAGCAGCCAAGACATAGGGACAGGGTCCTACGAGCAGTACTTC
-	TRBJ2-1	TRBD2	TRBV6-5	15	CASSRGGAFRNEQFF	TGTGCCAGCAGTCGGGGGGGGGCATTTAGGAATGAGCAGTTCTTC
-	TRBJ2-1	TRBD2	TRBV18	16	CASSPPGLAGVNEQFF	TGTGCCAGCTCACCACCGGGACTAGCGGGGGTAAATGAGCAGTTCTTC
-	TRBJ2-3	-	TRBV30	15	CAWNRGDGGTDTQYF	TGTGCCTGGAATAGAGGCGACGGAGGCACAGATACGCAGTATTTT
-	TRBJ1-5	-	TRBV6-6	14	CASIAVGRDRPQHF	TGTGCCAGCATTGCGGTGGGACGAGATCGGCCCCAGCATTTT
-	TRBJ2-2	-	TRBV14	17	CASSQVKGEGNTGELFF	TGTGCCAGCAGCCAAGTTAAGGGCGAGGGAAACACCGGGGAGCTGTTTTTT
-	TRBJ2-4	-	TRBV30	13	CAWSVTVKGIQYF	TGTGCCTGGAGCGTCACGGTCAAGGGCATTCAGTACTTC
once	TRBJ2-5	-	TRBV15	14	CATSSRQVGETQYF	TGTGCCACCAGCAGTAGACAGGTGGGGGAGACCCAGTACTTC